These 32 T cell receptor beta chains originate from one sample sequenced in a study of OX40 agonist ivuxolimab in advanced cancers. Assay used: immunoSEQ multiplex PCR; TCRdb lists only in-frame clones, some missing. Of roughly 70,000 clones listed, about four fifths are singletons. Sequenced material: CD4+ or CD8+ T cells sorted from blood, taken in a trial of the OX40 agonist ivuxolimab. These receptors came from an adult with an advanced solid tumor such as melanoma, head and neck, liver or kidney cancer.

This sequence joins TRBV19 and TRBJ2-5; D is perhaps TRBD1 (6 bases). V lost 3 bases, J lost 7 bases, and 15 bases lay in between. The CDR3 contains 14 residues. CDR1 and CDR2 from the germline V gene are LNHDA and SQIVND (reference sequence). The CDR3, as DNA: TGTGCCAGTAGTATTCCCTCACAGGGTGGGACCCAGTACTTC. As protein: CASSIPSQGGTQYF.

This clone occurred once. This chain links TRBV9 with TRBJ2-5; D is possibly TRBD1 or TRBD2 (5 bases each). This CDR3 is 16 amino acids long. Trimming took 0 bases from V and 1 from J, leaving 13 bases between them. CDR1 and CDR2 from the germline V gene are SGDLS and YYNGEE. The DNA for the CDR3 is TGTGCCAGCAGCGTAGATCGGGGCCTGTTCCAAGAGACCCAGTACTTC. Translated: CASSVDRGLFQETQYF.

The chain recombines TRBV15 with TRBJ1-4; D is undetermined. Per germline, CDR1 LNHNV and CDR2 YYDKDF (reference sequence). The germline V and J ends were trimmed by 0 bases and 6 bases, with 11 bases remaining between them. The CDR3 contains 15 residues. The CDR3 loop is CATSREGLRDEKLFF. Written as DNA, the CDR3 is TGTGCCACCAGCAGAGAGGGTCTGAGGGATGAAAAACTGTTTTTT. Based on the CDR3 plus reference TRBV15 and TRBJ1-4, the full variable domain is DAMVIQNPRYQVTQFGKPVTLSCSQTLNHNVMYWYQQKSSQAPKLLFHYYDKDFNNEADTPDNFQSRRPNTSFCFLDIRSPGLGDTAMYLCATSREGLRDEKLFFGSGTQLSVL.

The V call is TRBV30, the J call TRBJ2-2, with 7 bases aligning to TRBD2. The CDR3 contains 12 residues. J lost 6 bases, V lost 3 bases, and 1 base had no gene match. Germline V gene data show CDR1 as GTSNPN and CDR2 as SVGIG (reference sequence). This CDR3 is CAWRGRAGELFF. In DNA, the CDR3 is TGTGCCTGGAGAGGGAGGGCCGGGGAGCTGTTTTTT.

This clone occurred a few times. The chain joins TRBV30 to TRBJ1-4; D unclear. V dropped 2 bases and J dropped 7 bases, with 8 bases sitting between them. The CDR3 spans 12 residues. Germline loops: CDR1 GTSNPN, CDR2 SVGIG (reference sequence). CDR3 in amino acids: CAWSTGSEKLFF. DNA of the CDR3: TGTGCCTGGAGTACGGGGAGTGAAAAACTGTTTTTT.

The gene calls are TRBV7-9 and TRBJ1-5, with D unclear. The CDR3 covers 15 residues. Germline lookup yields CDR1 SEHNR and CDR2 FQNEAQ (reference sequence). Trimming left V 0 bases short and J 7 bases short, with 13 bases between. In nucleotides, the CDR3 is TGTGCCAGCAGCTTAGCAGGAAATGTCGGCCAGCCCCAGCATTTT. Its translation is CASSLAGNVGQPQHF.

V and J are TRBV29-1 and TRBJ1-1, with 9 bases fitting TRBD1. CDR3 length equals 12 residues. Germline V CDR1 and CDR2: SQVTM, ANQGSEA. J was trimmed by 5 bases and V by 5 bases; bases with no gene match: 3. CDR3 DNA: TGCAGCGTTTCACAGGGGGCAACTGAAGCTTTCTTT. Translation: CSVSQGATEAFF.

This clone came up once. The chain links TRBV28 to TRBJ1-1; D gene ambiguous. Germline CDR1 and CDR2: MDHEN and SYDVKM. The CDR3 loop spans 11 amino acids. Trimming removed 7 bases from V and 3 bases from J, with 6 bases in between. Here the CDR3 reads CASKRYTEAFF. CDR3 bases: TGTGCCAGCAAGCGATACACTGAAGCTTTCTTT.

The chain links TRBV5-1 to TRBJ2-7; D possibly uses TRBD1 or TRBD2 (5 bases each). Between the trimmed V and J ends, which lost 5 bases and 7 bases, there was a span of 19 bases. Germline V gives CDR1 SGHRS, CDR2 YFSETQ. The CDR3 covers 14 residues. The chain's CDR3 is CASRGEDSLWEQYF. The CDR3 bases are TGCGCCAGCAGGGGGGAAGACTCCTTATGGGAGCAGTACTTC.

This sequence joins TRBV5-8 and TRBJ1-4; perhaps TRBD1 as D (5 bases). V was shortened by 4 bases and J by 4 bases, with 17 bases between the two germline ends. The germline CDR1 and CDR2 sequences are SGHTS and YDEGEE. This CDR3 is built from 16 residues. The CDR3 sequence: CASSPGWPFLNEKLFF. The CDR3 DNA sequence: TGTGCCAGCAGCCCAGGGTGGCCCTTCCTTAATGAAAAACTGTTTTTT.

V is TRBV27 and J is TRBJ2-5; TRBD2 aligns across 11 bases. The junction had 0 bases not matched to a gene; V was cut back by 4 bases and J by 2 bases. This CDR3 is built from 14 residues. Germline V lookup: CDR1 MNHEY, CDR2 SMNVEV (reference sequence). In nucleotides, the CDR3 is TGTGCCAGCAGTTGGACTAGCGGGCAAGAGACCCAGTACTTC. Its protein is CASSWTSGQETQYF.

J is TRBJ2-7 and V is TRBV4-1; the match to TRBD1 covers 7 bases. Germline V gene lookup returns CDR1 MGHRA and CDR2 YSYEKL. This CDR3 is 12 amino acids long. After removal of 9 bases from V and 1 base from J, the junction contained 3 bases not matched to a gene. The CDR3, as DNA: TGCGCCAGTCGGGACAGTTCCTACGAGCAGTACTTC. This translates into CASRDSSYEQYF.

This chain uses TRBV7-3 with TRBJ2-1, with TRBD2 identical over 8 bases. This CDR3 is built from 15 residues. With V trimmed by 2 bases and J by 4 bases, 4 bases remained unmatched. Germline values: CDR1 SGHTA, CDR2 FQGTGA. The CDR3 loop reads CASSLGSGVYNEQFF. The CDR3 DNA sequence: TGTGCCAGCAGCTTAGGTAGCGGGGTTTACAATGAGCAGTTCTTC.

CDR3 bases: TGCAGTGCTCCGACAGGCGCTGGCTACACCTTC. It yields the protein CSAPTGAGYTF. This chain connects TRBV20-1 to TRBJ1-2, with TRBD1 as a possible D gene (6 bases). Germline CDR1 and CDR2: DFQATT and SNEGSKA (reference sequence). The length of the CDR3 is 11 residues. V was cut by 5 bases and J by 7 bases, with 11 bases left in between.

The genes are TRBV7-3 and TRBJ2-1, with 11 bases identical to TRBD1. This CDR3 contains 14 residues. CDR1 SGHTA and CDR2 FQGTGA come from the germline V gene. Losses at the gene ends were 3 bases for V and 9 bases for J; bases not matched to a gene: 4. The CDR3 DNA reads as TGTGCCAGCAGCTTGGGACAGGGGGTCGGTGAGCAGTTCTTC. Translated: CASSLGQGVGEQFF.

The chain employs TRBV10-2 and TRBJ2-3, with 10 bases identical to TRBD1. The CDR3 has 15 residues. After removal of 7 bases from V and 1 base from J, the junction contained 5 bases not matched to a gene. Per germline, CDR1 WSHSY and CDR2 SAAADI. CDR3 DNA sequence: TGCGCCAGCATTATGACAGGGGGCGGCACAGATACGCAGTATTTT. Amino acids: CASIMTGGGTDTQYF.

This rearrangement joins TRBV5-4 to TRBJ2-3; TRBD2 matches 14 bases. Germline V CDR1 and CDR2: SGHNT, YYREEE (reference sequence). Trimming at V came to 4 bases and at J to 4 bases, leaving 5 bases not matched to a gene. The CDR3 has 16 amino acids. This CDR3 is CASSPGTSGGADTQYF. The DNA for the CDR3 is TGTGCCAGCAGCCCCGGGACTAGCGGGGGAGCAGATACGCAGTATTTT.

The rearrangement uses TRBV30 and TRBJ1-2; TRBD1 aligns across 8 bases. Germline V gene sequence: CDR1 GTSNPN, CDR2 SVGIG (reference sequence). The CDR3 is 13 residues long. V was clipped by 3 bases and J by 5 bases; unmatched bases: 5. CDR3 sequence: CAWRHGQGYGYTF. The CDR3 nucleotides read TGTGCCTGGAGACATGGACAGGGTTATGGCTACACCTTC.

The rearrangement joins TRBV27 to TRBJ1-5, with D maybe TRBD1 (5 bases). In germline, CDR1 is MNHEY, CDR2 SMNVEV (reference sequence). Trimming removed 6 bases from V and 2 bases from J, with 14 bases in between. The CDR3 totals 15 residues. This CDR3 reads CASSRKGSGNQPQHF. The CDR3 DNA sequence: TGTGCCAGCAGCAGAAAGGGGTCGGGCAATCAGCCCCAGCATTTT.

The V call is TRBV7-2, the J call TRBJ1-1; TRBD1 is a possible D gene (5 bases). V lost 3 bases and J lost 1, with 9 bases in between. The CDR3 consists of 14 residues. The germline V gene has CDR1 SGHTA and CDR2 FQGNSA. CDR3 nucleotides: TGTGCCAGCAGCTTCGGGGCTGGGAACACTGAAGCTTTCTTT. Its translation is CASSFGAGNTEAFF. Combining the CDR3 with reference TRBV7-2 and TRBJ1-1 gives the whole variable domain GAGVSQSPSNKVTEKGKDVELRCDPISGHTALYWYRQSLGQGLEFLIYFQGNSAPDKSGLPSDRFSAERTGGSVSTLTIQRTQQEDSAVYLCASSFGAGNTEAFFGQGTRLTVV.

The CDR3 sequence is CASSGTLANTGELFF. The CDR3 nucleotides are TGTGCCAGCAGCGGAACACTAGCGAACACCGGGGAGCTGTTTTTT. The V and J genes are TRBV9 and TRBJ2-2; maybe TRBD2 (5 bases). Germline values: CDR1 SGDLS, CDR2 YYNGEE. The V end was cut by 3 bases, the J end by 0 bases, with 9 bases between. The CDR3 sequence is 15 residues long.

The chain carries TRBV6-1 and TRBJ2-3, with 7 bases that match TRBD1. This CDR3 is built from 14 residues. CDR1 and CDR2 (germline): MNHNS, SASEGT. V dropped 2 bases and J dropped 4; count of bases not matched to a gene: 3. CDR3 amino acids: CASSESQGPDTQYF. CDR3 in DNA: TGTGCCAGCAGTGAATCACAGGGGCCAGATACGCAGTATTTT.

This chain connects TRBV18 to TRBJ1-2, with D possibly matching TRBD1 (5 bases). Germline V CDR1 and CDR2: KGHSH, LQKENI. Trimming removed 2 bases from V and 8 bases from J, with 15 bases in between. CDR3 length: 14 amino acids. The CDR3 DNA reads TGTGCCAGCTCACCAAACGTGGGGGGAGAAGGCTACACCTTC. Translation: CASSPNVGGEGYTF.

This clone was found once. V usage is TRBV28 and J usage is TRBJ2-1; D possibly uses TRBD1 or TRBD2 (5 bases each). Germline V lookup: CDR1 MDHEN, CDR2 SYDVKM. CDR3 length: 18 residues. V was clipped by 3 bases and J by 5 bases, with 23 bases between them. This CDR3 reads CASSFWQVHRDLNNEQFF. The CDR3 DNA sequence: TGTGCCAGCAGTTTTTGGCAGGTACACCGGGACCTAAACAATGAGCAGTTCTTC.

This sequence joins TRBV28 and TRBJ2-1, with 10 bases aligning to TRBD1. The V gene end was trimmed by 6 bases and the J gene end by 5 bases; junction bases not matched to a gene: 10. Germline assignment: CDR1 MDHEN and CDR2 SYDVKM. CDR3 size: 16 residues. This CDR3 reads CASSSSGTGANNEQFF. The CDR3 nucleotides are TGTGCCAGCAGCTCCTCCGGGACAGGGGCCAACAATGAGCAGTTCTTC.

The chain joins TRBV5-1 to TRBJ2-5; 8 nucleotides match TRBD1. Germline assignment: CDR1 SGHRS and CDR2 YFSETQ. There are 14 residues in the CDR3. V shed 4 bases, J shed 1 base, and the junction held 3 bases outside the gene matches. The CDR3 DNA is TGCGCCAGCAGCGAGGGACAGGTCCAAGAGACCCAGTACTTC. Translation: CASSEGQVQETQYF.

This clone came up once. The CDR3 DNA sequence: TGTGCCAGCAGCCTCGACAGGGGTAATGAAAAACTGTTTTTT. Amino acids: CASSLDRGNEKLFF. The chain recombines TRBV7-9 with TRBJ1-4, with 8 bases matching TRBD1. Germline V gives CDR1 SEHNR, CDR2 FQNEAQ (reference sequence). CDR3 length: 14 amino acids. J lost 4 bases, V lost 5 bases, and 3 bases had no gene match.

This clone came up a few times. V is TRBV7-3 and J is TRBJ2-1; D gene unclear. V was pared by 5 bases and J by 13 bases, with 15 bases between. Germline V gene data show CDR1 as SGHTA and CDR2 as FQGTGA. The CDR3 is 12 residues long. The CDR3 here is CASSPTDGDQFF. For the CDR3, the DNA is TGTGCCAGCAGCCCGACGGATGGGGATCAGTTCTTC.

The J gene is TRBJ2-2, the V gene TRBV7-2; unclear D gene. With 1 base removed from V and 0 bases from J, the gap between germline ends came to 9 bases. CDR1 and CDR2 from the germline V gene are SGHTA and FQGNSA. CDR3 length: 16 amino acids. The CDR3 DNA is TGTGCCAGCAGCTTAGTAGGCAGCGCGAACACCGGGGAGCTGTTTTTT. This codes for CASSLVGSANTGELFF.

The chain recombines TRBV6-6 with TRBJ2-7, with 12 bases aligning to TRBD1. The CDR3 extends over 14 amino acids. Per germline, CDR1 MNHNY and CDR2 SVGAGI (reference sequence). Trimming removed 2 bases from V and 6 bases from J; junction bases left unmatched: 2. CDR3 in amino acids: CASSYGTGGLEQYF. The CDR3 bases are TGTGCCAGCAGTTACGGGACAGGGGGCCTCGAGCAGTACTTC.

The chain combines TRBV5-1 with TRBJ1-3; no clear D. The V gene's germline CDR1 is SGHRS and CDR2 YFSETQ. There are 15 residues in the CDR3. V lost 0 bases and J lost 0, with 7 bases in between. DNA of the CDR3: TGCGCCAGCAGCTTGGTGGCCAACTCTGGAAACACCATATATTTT. Translating gives CASSLVANSGNTIYF.

The chain couples TRBV7-9 to TRBJ1-2; D is ambiguous. CDR1 and CDR2 (germline): SEHNR, FQNEAQ (reference sequence). The CDR3 consists of 15 residues. Trimming left V 7 bases short and J 8 bases short, with 23 bases between. In DNA form, the CDR3 reads TGTGCCAGCAACTCTTGGAGCGGACTGAGGGTCGGCTACACCTTC. Encoded protein: CASNSWSGLRVGYTF.